These T cell receptor beta chains were read from a single sample in a study of T-cell reconstitution after alpha-beta-depleted transplantation in children. TCRdb redid the calling of the PCR reads with MiXCR, one entry per CDR3 protein. The sample has approximately 250,000 distinct CDR3 sequences, roughly 24% seen once. The sample was PBMCs, taken before TCRalphabeta/CD19-depleted stem cell transplant. The receptors shown here come from a girl aged 2 to 9 with Fanconi anemia, due to receive a stem cell transplant. Each CDR3 is given with its conserved first and last residue. D genes are given only for firm matches. Part of the rows lack a size; the others show once, few, many or a class for expanded clones.

D gene	V gene	clone size	J gene	CDR3 protein	CDR3 DNA
-	TRBV7-2	-	TRBJ2-3	CASSLGPLYTQYF	TGTGCCAGCAGCTTAGGGCCTCTATATACGCAGTATTTT
-	TRBV20-1	-	TRBJ2-7	CSARDRRMYEQYF	TGCAGTGCTAGAGACAGGAGGATGTACGAGCAGTACTTC
-	TRBV15	many	TRBJ2-5	CATSRDYGEETQYF	TGTGCCACCAGCAGAGATTACGGAGAAGAGACCCAGTACTTC
-	TRBV27	-	TRBJ2-1	CASRAAGTSSYNEQFF	TGTGCCAGCAGGGCCGCCGGGACCAGCTCCTACAATGAGCAGTTCTTC
TRBD1	TRBV20-1	many	TRBJ2-6	CSASGQGWNAGANVLTF	TGCAGTGCCAGTGGACAGGGATGGAACGCTGGGGCCAACGTCCTGACTTTC
-	TRBV2	few	TRBJ1-3	CASDRQSGNTIYF	TGTGCCAGCGACAGGCAATCTGGAAACACCATATATTTT
TRBD1	TRBV29-1	-	TRBJ1-2	CSVVGQEIYGYTF	TGCAGCGTTGTCGGACAGGAGATCTATGGCTACACCTTC
-	TRBV29-1	few	TRBJ1-2	CSAWTDYGYTF	TGCAGCGCCTGGACAGACTATGGCTACACCTTC
-	TRBV7-2	-	TRBJ2-5	CASSLLRKETQYF	TGTGCCAGCAGCTTACTACGGAAAGAGACCCAGTACTTC
-	TRBV28	-	TRBJ1-2	CASSSPRQWGYTF	TGTGCCAGCAGTTCCCCCAGACAGTGGGGCTACACCTTC
TRBD2	TRBV5-1	few	TRBJ2-5	CASSLPGLAGETQYF	TGCGCCAGCAGCTTGCCGGGACTAGCGGGAGAGACCCAGTACTTC
-	TRBV20-1	many	TRBJ2-7	CSASRDRYYEQYF	TGCAGTGCTAGTAGAGACAGGTACTACGAGCAGTACTTC
-	TRBV28	-	TRBJ2-7	CASSSPGTGGQQYF	TGTGCCAGCAGTAGTCCGGGAACAGGAGGGCAGCAGTACTTC
-	TRBV29-1	many	TRBJ2-7	CSVGATAYEQYF	TGCAGCGTCGGAGCGACGGCCTACGAGCAGTACTTC
TRBD2	TRBV4-2	many	TRBJ2-7	CASSRRTSGGGEQYF	TGTGCCAGCAGCAGACGGACTAGCGGGGGTGGTGAGCAGTACTTC
-	TRBV19	-	TRBJ2-7	CASRWDTETYEQYF	TGTGCCAGTAGGTGGGATACGGAGACCTACGAGCAGTACTTC
-	TRBV29-1	-	TRBJ2-1	CSVGPVMDNEQFF	TGCAGCGTTGGCCCCGTTATGGATAATGAGCAGTTCTTC
-	TRBV20-1	-	TRBJ2-6	CSVDLLSSGANVLTF	TGCAGCGTAGACCTTCTCAGCTCTGGGGCCAACGTCCTGACTTTC
TRBD1	TRBV20-1	-	TRBJ2-1	CSAKSPGQGRNEQFF	TGCAGTGCTAAAAGCCCGGGACAGGGTCGCAATGAGCAGTTCTTC
TRBD2	TRBV14	-	TRBJ2-3	CASSLIAGGPGTDTQYF	TGTGCCAGCAGCCTTATAGCGGGAGGGCCCGGCACAGATACGCAGTATTTT
-	TRBV20-1	few	TRBJ2-7	CSASEGGLTYEQYF	TGCAGTGCTAGTGAGGGTGGGCTTACCTACGAGCAGTACTTC
-	TRBV6-5	many	TRBJ2-1	CASSSYRAISYNEQFF	TGTGCCAGCAGTTCCTACCGGGCAATCTCCTACAATGAGCAGTTCTTC
TRBD2	TRBV27	few	TRBJ2-2	CASSSLAGANTGELFF	TGTGCCAGCAGTTCTTTAGCGGGAGCGAACACCGGGGAGCTGTTTTTT
TRBD2	TRBV10-2	few	TRBJ2-1	CASRKGLFALSEQFF	TGCGCCAGCAGGAAGGGACTATTCGCACTCAGTGAGCAGTTCTTC
TRBD1	TRBV20-1	many	TRBJ1-6	CSARVGDRYNSPLHF	TGCAGTGCTAGGGTTGGGGACAGATATAATTCACCCCTCCACTTT
-	TRBV14	once	TRBJ2-5	CASSQVLLGPYQETQYF	TGTGCCAGCAGCCAAGTTTTATTGGGACCGTACCAAGAGACCCAGTACTTC
TRBD1	TRBV5-1	many	TRBJ1-1	CASSKGTGVTEAFF	TGCGCCAGCAGCAAAGGGACAGGGGTCACTGAAGCTTTCTTT
TRBD1	TRBV5-1	-	TRBJ1-6	CASSLDRVSDSPLHF	TGCGCCAGCAGCTTAGACAGGGTGTCGGATTCACCCCTCCACTTT
TRBD2	TRBV29-1	few	TRBJ2-2	CSAVSGGANTGELFF	TGCAGCGCCGTTAGCGGGGGGGCGAACACCGGGGAGCTGTTTTTT
TRBD2	TRBV20-1	-	TRBJ2-1	CSARVGTTTNEQFF	TGCAGTGCTAGAGTAGGGACTACGACCAATGAGCAGTTCTTC
-	TRBV27	-	TRBJ1-5	CASSLSGFSNQPQHF	TGTGCCAGCAGTTTATCAGGGTTTAGCAATCAGCCCCAGCATTTT
-	TRBV20-1	few	TRBJ2-1	CSARDLDVYEQFF	TGCAGTGCTAGAGATCTTGACGTATATGAGCAGTTCTTC
TRBD1	TRBV20-1	-	TRBJ2-3	CSARDPTGGKTDTQYF	TGCAGTGCTAGAGACCCGACAGGGGGCAAAACAGATACGCAGTATTTT
TRBD1	TRBV5-1	-	TRBJ1-2	CASRPAGTAFPYGYTF	TGCGCCAGCAGGCCAGCCGGGACAGCCTTTCCCTATGGCTACACCTTC
-	TRBV5-1	-	TRBJ2-3	CASTPRQAHTDTQYF	TGCGCCAGCACACCACGACAGGCGCACACAGATACGCAGTATTTT
-	TRBV6-5	many	TRBJ2-5	CASINRVAGETQYF	TGTGCCAGCATTAACAGGGTTGCGGGAGAGACCCAGTACTTC
-	TRBV7-3	few	TRBJ2-2	CASSLKRTGELFF	TGTGCCAGCAGCTTAAAGAGGACCGGGGAGCTGTTTTTT
TRBD1	TRBV12-3/TRBV12-4	-	TRBJ1-6	CASSGTAINSPLHF	TGTGCCAGCAGTGGGACAGCCATTAATTCACCCCTCCACTTT
TRBD1	TRBV11-2	many	TRBJ2-1	CASSQDRYSYNEQFF	TGTGCCAGCAGCCAGGACAGGTACTCCTACAATGAGCAGTTCTTC
TRBD1	TRBV12-3/TRBV12-4	many	TRBJ2-7	CASNTDRGFDEQYF	TGTGCCAGCAACACGGACAGGGGTTTCGACGAGCAGTACTTC
TRBD1	TRBV6-8	-	TRBJ2-1	CASSCDRGIYNEQFF	TGTGCCAGCAGTTGCGACAGGGGAATATACAATGAGCAGTTCTTC
-	TRBV10-3	few	TRBJ2-3	CAIRRGQTDTQYF	TGTGCCATCAGGAGAGGACAGACCGATACGCAGTATTTT
-	TRBV6-1	many	TRBJ2-1	CASSEAPGSTYNEQFF	TGTGCCAGCAGTGAAGCCCCCGGGTCGACCTACAATGAGCAGTTCTTC
TRBD2	TRBV29-1	-	TRBJ2-1	CSVVKRLAQNYNEQFF	TGCAGCGTTGTTAAAAGACTAGCCCAGAACTACAATGAGCAGTTCTTC
-	TRBV6-6	few	TRBJ1-1	CASSYREGTEAFF	TGTGCCAGCAGTTATAGAGAGGGCACTGAAGCTTTCTTT
TRBD1	TRBV4-2	-	TRBJ1-2	CASSTPGGVPYGYTF	TGTGCCAGCAGCACTCCAGGGGGAGTCCCTTATGGCTACACCTTC
-	TRBV6-5	-	TRBJ2-5	CASSYSNHQETQYF	TGTGCCAGCAGTTACTCCAACCATCAAGAGACCCAGTACTTC
-	TRBV4-2	many	TRBJ2-1	CATSKDSYNEQFF	TGTGCCACCTCCAAGGACAGCTATAATGAGCAGTTCTTC
-	TRBV20-1	-	TRBJ2-3	CSAPQARATQYF	TGCAGTGCTCCCCAGGCCCGGGCGACGCAGTATTTT
TRBD1	TRBV5-1	few	TRBJ2-7	CASSLRQGAVYEQYF	TGCGCCAGCAGCCTGCGACAGGGGGCGGTCTACGAGCAGTACTTC
TRBD2	TRBV29-1	many	TRBJ2-5	CSSVGEGRETQYF	TGCAGCTCCGTGGGGGAGGGGCGAGAGACCCAGTACTTC
-	TRBV5-1	-	TRBJ1-3	CASSFDRSSGNTIYF	TGCGCCAGCAGCTTTGACAGAAGCTCTGGAAACACCATATATTTT
TRBD1	TRBV6-2/TRBV6-3	-	TRBJ1-5	CASSSGQGYGQPQHF	TGTGCCAGCAGTTCGGGACAGGGATACGGTCAGCCCCAGCATTTT